One TCR beta chain is described in this entry. No cognate antigen has been identified for it. Base qualities were left out, and no much larger clone turns up one base away. One collaborating source in Seattle enrolled patients while the patients were actively infected and followed the patients over time throughout the course of disease. Whole blood was collected in K2EDTA tubes by collaborating institutions according to the institutions' own protocols. For TCRbeta analysis, collaborators shipped samples in one of three forms: frozen whole blood, isolated PBMCs, or DNA extracted from either of those sample types. These data come from a study of blood T cell repertoires in COVID-19 (dated by TCRdb to the early 2020s). Regarding the complete study: Samples from collaborators originated in the United States, Italy and Spain and spanned both the acute and convalescent phases of COVID-19. The dataset comprised deeply sampled blood TCRbeta repertoires from subjects exposed to, actively infected with, or recovered from COVID-19. The samples were drawn from the first 160 participants of the ongoing ImmuneRACE study and from 1,254 subjects provided by 6 global collaborators. HLA class I and class II types, where available, came from metadata supplied by the sample provider rather than from assay-based typing. The prospective study material was composed of cDNA or gDNA derived from T cells, B-cell-depleted T cells, or PBMCs. The sample metadata nearly always contained a de-identified subject ID, COVID-19 status, age in years and sex. The repertoires were released in a freely available public database intended as a resource for research on the immune response to SARS-CoV-2. General study outcomes and caveats: How much clinical and demographic metadata was included differed by source and by participant, and the metadata was provided uncurated.

The V end loses 6 bases and the J end loses 4 bases, and a stretch of 7 bases separates them. Its CDR3 holds 12 amino acids, cysteine through phenylalanine. Of the read, only the CDR3 DNA is kept; its 36 bases are in frame from base 1. The CDR1 and CDR2 encoded by the germline V gene are KGHSH and LQKENI. TCRbeta CDR3 regions were amplified from genomic DNA by means of the immunoSEQ Assay, a bias-controlled multiplex PCR. The published analysis was carried out like this. The number of nucleated cells in each sample was estimated by amplification of reference gene primers within the assay. To quantify the absolute abundance of each unique TCRbeta CDR3 rearrangement, sequence reads were collapsed and filtered. For each sample, productive Simpson clonality was calculated by taking the square root of Simpson's diversity index across productive rearrangements. Not all clones reach the TCRdb copy of this immuneACCESS table, which keeps in-frame sequences only. Checked studies attribute under half of the gap to unresolved V genes and leave the rest unexplained. V and J calls and clone size are given by that table; D and trimming were obtained from the DNA. The sample has about 160,000 clones on record, roughly 82% of them singletons. The top ten hold around 7% of the sample.

Sequencing was done on a sample of peripheral blood. The chain joins TRBV18 to TRBJ2-1; too little of a D gene remains to name it. The receptor's source is a woman aged 40 to 50 with COVID-19, enrolled during active disease. The DNA reads TGTGCCAGCTCTCCTTCTTACAATGAGCAGTTCTTC. Translated, this is CASSPSYNEQFF.